This record looks at one T cell receptor (beta chain) sequence and its context. Its specificity is unknown. This entry belongs to a study of cytomegalovirus exposure and HLA in healthy donors. While the first cohort had around 700 subjects, the donors belonged to the separate validation cohort of about 120 subjects. J was trimmed by 4 bases and V by 7 bases; bases with no gene match: 9. CDR3 length equals 14 residues. Germline CDR1 GTSNPN, CDR2 SVGIG (reference sequence). Study-level points and caveats: Most TCR sequences were rare, but some public TCRs occurred in many donors.

Generated by immunoSEQ multiplex PCR, the TCRdb table keeps only in-frame clones and is missing some. The sample has 120,000 to 150,000 clones, about 87% seen once. This clonotype was sampled from a man aged 18 to 35 in good health and CMV-seropositive. V and J are TRBV30 and TRBJ1-4; TRBD1 matches at 7 bases. The sequenced sample consisted of PBMCs. DNA of the CDR3: TGTGCCTTGGAACCGGGACAGCTTAATGAAAAACTGTTTTTT. Translation: CALEPGQLNEKLFF.